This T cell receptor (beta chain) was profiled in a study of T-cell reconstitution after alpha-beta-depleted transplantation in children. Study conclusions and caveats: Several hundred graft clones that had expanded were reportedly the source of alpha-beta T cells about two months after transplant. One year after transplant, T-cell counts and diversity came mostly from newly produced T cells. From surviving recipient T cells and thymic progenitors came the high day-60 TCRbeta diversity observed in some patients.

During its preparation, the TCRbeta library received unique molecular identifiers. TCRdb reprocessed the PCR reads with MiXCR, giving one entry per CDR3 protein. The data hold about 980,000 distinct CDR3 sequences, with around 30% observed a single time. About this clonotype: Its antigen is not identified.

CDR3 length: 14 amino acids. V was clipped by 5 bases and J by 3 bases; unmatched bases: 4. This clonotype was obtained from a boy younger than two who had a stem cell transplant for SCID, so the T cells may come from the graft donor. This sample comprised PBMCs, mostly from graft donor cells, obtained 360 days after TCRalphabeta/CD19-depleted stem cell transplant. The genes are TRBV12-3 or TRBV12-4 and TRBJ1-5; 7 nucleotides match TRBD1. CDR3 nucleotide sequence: TGTGCCAGCAGTACGACAGGGAACAATCAGCCCCAGCATTTT. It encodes CASSTTGNNQPQHF.